The 32 T cell receptor beta chains given below trace back to one sample, sequenced in a study of T cells in Graves' hyperthyroidism and ophthalmopathy. Template material for amplifying TCR beta CDR3 regions consisted of RNA transcripts. During a first-round RT-PCR of the TCR CDR3, the HTBI primer set was used. MiXCR was run by TCRdb on the multiplex PCR reads, yielding one entry per CDR3 protein. The table lists fewer than 600,000 distinct CDR3 sequences, about 15% of them singletons. Input material: blood. These receptors came from a woman aged 18-35 years with Graves' hyperthyroidism.

A few counts support this clonotype. The CDR3 loop is CSARDRGGHYGYTF. In DNA, the CDR3 is TGCAGTGCTAGAGATCGAGGTGGGCACTATGGCTACACCTTC. The rearrangement uses TRBV20-1 and TRBJ1-2; D ambiguous. Trimming removed 0 bases from V and 3 bases from J, with 11 bases in between. Germline CDR1 is DFQATT and CDR2 is SNEGSKA (reference sequence). This CDR3 region has 14 residues.

In its sample, this clonotype was seen many times. The chain couples TRBV3-1 to TRBJ2-1, with TRBD2 identical over 9 bases. Unmatched junction bases numbered 7, after V lost 4 bases and J lost 6 bases. Germline loops: CDR1 LGHDT, CDR2 YNNKEL (reference sequence). CDR3 length equals 15 residues. Here the CDR3 DNA reads TGTGCCAGCAGCCTTAGCGGGAGTAGAGGCAATGAGCAGTTCTTC. This translates into CASSLSGSRGNEQFF.

Remarks on this clonotype: At one of its ends the junction is not consistent with the germline gene, which may arise from a read error. The V gene is TRBV19, the J gene TRBJ2-1; possibly TRBD2 for D (6 bases). The CDR3 length is 14 residues. Per the germline V gene, CDR1 is LNHDA and CDR2 is SQIVND (reference sequence). CDR3 amino acids: CASKAGRTYNGQFF. CDR3 in DNA: TGTGCCAGTAAAGCGGGCCGAACCTACAATGGGCAGTTCTTC.

This clonotype appeared once. The genes are TRBV5-1 and TRBJ1-1; D remains unclear. CDR1 is SGHRS and CDR2 is YFSETQ in the germline V gene. The V end lost 4 bases, the J end lost 11 bases, and 12 bases lay between the germline ends. The CDR3 sequence is 11 residues long. The CDR3 protein is CASSDQRMAFF. CDR3 sequence (DNA): TGCGCCAGCAGCGACCAGAGAATGGCTTTCTTT.

The chain has TRBV6-1 and TRBJ2-2; tentatively, D is TRBD1 or TRBD2 (5 bases each). With 8 bases removed from V and 9 bases from J, the gap between germline ends came to 16 bases. Germline V gene data show CDR1 as MNHNS and CDR2 as SASEGT. The CDR3 covers 13 residues. CDR3: CASYRDGPWELFF. CDR3 DNA sequence: TGTGCCAGCTACCGGGACGGGCCATGGGAGCTGTTTTTT.

This clonotype has at least ten counts. The CDR3 DNA reads TGTGCCAGCAGCTGGGGACAGTTAAGCTCCTACGAGCAGTACTTC. Translating gives CASSWGQLSSYEQYF. This sequence joins TRBV6-1 and TRBJ2-7; TRBD1 agrees at 7 bases. Germline V gene data show CDR1 as MNHNS and CDR2 as SASEGT. This CDR3 spans 15 amino acids. Trimming took 6 bases from V and 0 from J; bases not matched to a gene: 8.

V is TRBV2 and J is TRBJ2-4; 10 positions match TRBD1. This CDR3 comprises 19 residues. The germline V gene encodes CDR1 SNHLY and CDR2 FYNNEI. The V gene end was trimmed by 3 bases and the J gene end by 0 bases; junction bases not matched to a gene: 11. CDR3 sequence (DNA): TGTGCCAGCAGTGATCTTCGGACAGGGGGACTCATAGCCAAAAACATTCAGTACTTC. This translates into CASSDLRTGGLIAKNIQYF.

In regard to this clonotype: A much larger clone differs from this one at a single base, so this may be a read error. V usage is TRBV12-3 or TRBV12-4 and J usage is TRBJ2-5; the D is unclear. CDR3 length: 12 residues. The CDR3 protein is CASGFHPETQYF. In DNA, the CDR3 is TGTGCCAGCGGTTTCCATCCCGAGACCCAGTACTTC.

This clonotype was seen ten or more times. The V and J genes are TRBV2 and TRBJ1-1, with D unresolved. The ends were cut back, 1 base at V and 2 bases at J, with 5 bases in the middle. Per germline, CDR1 SNHLY and CDR2 FYNNEI. The CDR3 extends over 13 amino acids. CDR3 loop: CASSEGFNTEAFF. For the CDR3, the DNA is TGTGCCAGCAGTGAAGGGTTCAACACTGAAGCTTTCTTT.

This clonotype has ten or more counts. This sequence joins TRBV19 and TRBJ1-1, with D tentatively TRBD1 (5 bases). V lost 7 bases and J 8 bases, leaving 35 bases between the germline ends. CDR1 LNHDA and CDR2 SQIVND come from the germline V gene (reference sequence). CDR3 size: 19 residues. Written as DNA, the CDR3 is TGTGCCAGTACTAGTCGGAGTAAGGGGCAGGTCGCGCTCGCCTCAGAAGCTTTCTTT. As protein: CASTSRSKGQVALASEAFF.

This clonotype was found many times. The V and J genes are TRBV30 and TRBJ2-7; D gene uncertain. The CDR3 spans 14 residues. V shed 0 bases and J shed 2 bases, with 11 bases lying between them. CDR1 GTSNPN and CDR2 SVGIG come from the germline V gene (reference sequence). CDR3 amino acids: CAWSVIAAPYEQYF. The DNA of the CDR3 is TGTGCCTGGAGTGTGATTGCGGCACCCTACGAGCAGTACTTC.

Many counts were recorded for this clonotype. This sequence joins TRBV6-5 and TRBJ2-7; 10 bases match TRBD2. Germline V gene sequence: CDR1 MNHEY, CDR2 SVGAGI. V was pared by 2 bases and J by 5 bases, with 12 bases of the junction left unmatched. There are 17 residues in the CDR3. CDR3 sequence: CASSYGRAGGRLDEQYV. The CDR3 DNA reads as TGTGCCAGCAGTTACGGTCGAGCGGGAGGGCGTTTGGACGAGCAGTACGTC.

This clonotype has at least ten counts. The chain links TRBV10-2 to TRBJ1-1, with TRBD1 as a possible D gene (6 bases). The CDR3 is 11 amino acids. In germline, CDR1 is WSHSY, CDR2 SAAADI. Trimming removed 6 bases from V and 6 bases from J, with 8 bases in between. CDR3 DNA: TGCGCCAGCAGAGGGGGAGCTGAAGCTTTCTTT. Translating gives CASRGGAEAFF.

The rearrangement uses TRBV15 and TRBJ1-4; D remains unclear. V was trimmed by 0 bases and J by 8 bases, leaving 13 bases between them. Germline-derived CDR1 and CDR2 are LNHNV and YYDKDF (reference sequence). This CDR3 is built from 15 residues. The CDR3 sequence: CATSREGNKREKLFF. CDR3 sequence (DNA): TGTGCCACCAGCAGAGAGGGTAATAAGCGCGAAAAACTGTTTTTT.

This clonotype has ten or more counts. The V call is TRBV2, the J call TRBJ2-7; 8 bases line up with TRBD2. J lost 0 bases, V lost 2 bases, and 3 bases had no gene match. The V gene's germline CDR1 is SNHLY and CDR2 FYNNEI. The CDR3 runs 15 residues. Written as DNA, the CDR3 is TGTGCCAGCAGTGAACGGGGGGGGGACTCCTACGAGCAGTACTTC. Its protein is CASSERGGDSYEQYF.

This clonotype came up many times. This rearrangement joins TRBV5-1 to TRBJ1-6, with a weak D call TRBD1 (5 bases). The germline CDR1 and CDR2 sequences are SGHRS and YFSETQ. The V end lost 4 bases, the J end lost 10 bases, and 18 bases lay between the germline ends. This CDR3 has 15 amino acids. The DNA of the CDR3 is TGCGCCAGCAGCCGCAAGCAGGGAGGCGAGTCACCCCTCCACTTT. This sequence encodes CASSRKQGGESPLHF.

This clonotype was detected many times. The chain has TRBV29-1 and TRBJ1-1, with 7 nucleotides matching TRBD1. This CDR3 has 13 amino acids. Germline values: CDR1 SQVTM, CDR2 ANQGSEA. The V and J ends lost 7 bases and 0 bases, in that order; junction bases with no gene match: 5. CDR3 in amino acids: CSGQGELNTEAFF. CDR3 nucleotides: TGCAGCGGACAGGGAGAGTTGAACACTGAAGCTTTCTTT.

Of note for this clonotype: No DNA is shown, since the ends of the CDR3 on it are uncertain; the CDR3 is the one TCRdb lists. The chain combines TRBV6-1 with TRBJ2-3; TRBD2 is taken as the D call from the table, unchecked against the DNA. The CDR3 length is 21 residues, termini included. Germline assignment: CDR1 MNHNS and CDR2 SASEGT. The CDR3 loop is CASKGLGYEQYVGPGTDTQYF.

This clonotype appeared a few times. The gene calls are TRBV4-1 and TRBJ1-2; no definite D call. Germline loops: CDR1 MGHRA, CDR2 YSYEKL. Trimming left V 4 bases short and J 5 bases short, with 11 bases between. The CDR3 spans 13 residues. The chain's CDR3 is CASSPREEYGYTF. The CDR3 region has the DNA TGCGCCAGCAGCCCGAGGGAGGAGTATGGCTACACCTTC.

This clonotype was picked up many times. The chain combines TRBV14 with TRBJ2-7; D possibly matches TRBD1 or TRBD2 (5 bases each). The CDR3 totals 14 residues. The germline CDR1 and CDR2 sequences are SGHDN and FVKESK. V lost 3 bases, J lost 11 bases, and 20 bases lay in between. CDR3 in DNA: TGTGCCAGCAGCCAGGACCGGGACCGACCCCTGGAGTACGTC. Translating it yields CASSQDRDRPLEYV.

This clonotype occurred once. V usage is TRBV6-1 and J usage is TRBJ1-1, with D hard to call. The CDR3 extends over 13 amino acids. Germline-derived CDR1 and CDR2 are MNHNS and SASEGT. Trimming left V 6 bases short and J 1 base short, with 9 bases between. CDR3: CASRTLTNTEAFF. The CDR3 bases are TGTGCCAGCAGGACACTTACGAACACTGAAGCTTTCTTT.

This clonotype was counted many times. This chain uses TRBV7-9 with TRBJ2-3; the match to TRBD2 covers 7 bases. The CDR3 loop spans 15 amino acids. Looked up from germline, CDR1 is SEHNR and CDR2 is FQNEAQ (reference sequence). J gave up 2 bases and V 2 bases, and 4 bases lay outside the gene matches. CDR3 coding DNA: TGTGCCAGCAGCTTACGGGGAGGGGACACAGATACGCAGTATTTT. The encoded protein is CASSLRGGDTDTQYF. Full variable domain (outside the CDR3, taken from reference TRBV7-9 and TRBJ2-3): DTGVSQNPRHKITKRGQNVTFRCDPISEHNRLYWYRQTLGQGPEFLTYFQNEAQLEKSRLLSDRFSAERPKGSFSTLEIQRTEQGDSAMYLCASSLRGGDTDTQYFGPGTRLTVL.

In this sample, this clonotype turned up many times. The chain joins TRBV19 to TRBJ1-1; no clear D gene. In germline, CDR1 is LNHDA, CDR2 SQIVND (reference sequence). V was clipped by 4 bases and J by 3 bases, with 9 bases between them. The CDR3 is 13 residues long. CDR3 coding DNA: TGTGCCAGTAGTACGGGGTGGGACACTGAAGCTTTCTTT. Its translation: CASSTGWDTEAFF.

This clonotype was found a few times. V usage is TRBV3-1 and J usage is TRBJ1-5, with a tentative D call TRBD1 (6 bases). Trimming left V 0 bases short and J 4 bases short, with 10 bases between. Germline loops: CDR1 LGHDT, CDR2 YNNKEL (reference sequence). The CDR3 is 15 amino acids. CDR3: CASSQDVRGNQPQHF. The CDR3 nucleotides are TGTGCCAGCAGCCAAGATGTTAGGGGGAATCAGCCCCAGCATTTT.

The chain joins TRBV4-2 to TRBJ1-1; D is ambiguous. The CDR3 spans 13 residues. Germline V gene lookup returns CDR1 LGHNA and CDR2 YNFKEQ. V was trimmed by 4 bases and J by 6 bases, leaving 12 bases between them. The CDR3 here is CASSPQDDSEAFF. The CDR3 coding sequence is TGTGCCAGCAGCCCCCAGGACGATTCTGAAGCTTTCTTT.

This clonotype was found many times. The chain is built from TRBV25-1 and TRBJ2-1, with D maybe TRBD2 (7 bases). CDR1 and CDR2 from the germline V gene are MGHDK and SYGVNS. V lost 0 bases, J lost 7 bases, and 10 bases lay in between. CDR3 size: 14 residues. CDR3 amino acids: CASSEYSGTNEQFF. CDR3 DNA sequence: TGTGCCAGCAGTGAATACAGCGGGACAAATGAGCAGTTCTTC.

The rearrangement joins TRBV20-1 to TRBJ2-1, with 11 bases lining up with TRBD2. The CDR3 contains 14 residues. The germline CDR1 and CDR2 sequences are DFQATT and SNEGSKA (reference sequence). Germline trimming cut 0 bases from V and 7 bases from J; bases unmatched to any gene: 2. CDR3 sequence: CSARDPSGRNEQFF. Here the CDR3 DNA reads TGCAGTGCTAGAGACCCTAGCGGGAGGAATGAGCAGTTCTTC.

This clonotype was seen ten or more times. This rearrangement joins TRBV2 to TRBJ1-1; 8 positions match TRBD1. V dropped 4 bases and J dropped 1; count of bases not matched to a gene: 8. The CDR3 loop spans 16 amino acids. The germline gives CDR1 SNHLY, CDR2 FYNNEI. The CDR3 loop is CASSGQGSFENTEAFF. In DNA form, the CDR3 reads TGTGCCAGCAGTGGACAGGGGAGTTTTGAGAACACTGAAGCTTTCTTT.

This clonotype has a count of ten or more. The chain joins TRBV2 to TRBJ2-1, with D perhaps matching TRBD2 (6 bases). There are 16 residues in the CDR3. Trimming removed 6 bases from V and 0 bases from J, with 15 bases in between. CDR1 is SNHLY and CDR2 is FYNNEI in the germline V gene. CDR3 in DNA: TGTGCCAGCAGGCTCGGGAGCCACCCCTCCTACAATGAGCAGTTCTTC. As protein: CASRLGSHPSYNEQFF.

In this sample, this clonotype turned up a few times. The chain recombines TRBV5-1 with TRBJ1-1; D is ambiguous. The CDR3 length is 13 residues. V was pared by 5 bases and J by 8 bases, with 16 bases between. The germline gives CDR1 SGHRS, CDR2 YFSETQ. The CDR3 DNA follows: TGCGCCAGCAGGACGGGCCCCCTGAACGAAGCTTTCTTT. It yields the protein CASRTGPLNEAFF.

The J gene is TRBJ2-7, the V gene TRBV6-9; no firm D call. The V gene lost 2 bases and the J gene lost 3 bases, with 14 bases spanning the gap. This CDR3 has 15 residues. Germline CDR1 is MNHGY and CDR2 is SVAAGI. Here the CDR3 DNA reads TGTGCCAGCAGTTATCGGCAGCCCACGAACTACGAGCAGTACGTC. This sequence encodes CASSYRQPTNYEQYV.

This clonotype was seen only a few times. The rearrangement links TRBV19 to TRBJ1-2, with TRBD1 matching over 7 bases. The CDR3 runs 13 residues. In germline, CDR1 is LNHDA, CDR2 SQIVND (reference sequence). The J segment lost 4 bases and the V segment lost 10 bases, leaving 9 bases of the junction unmatched. CDR3 DNA: TGTGCCACCCCCGCGAGGGGGCCCTATGGCTACACCTTC. This gives the protein CATPARGPYGYTF.